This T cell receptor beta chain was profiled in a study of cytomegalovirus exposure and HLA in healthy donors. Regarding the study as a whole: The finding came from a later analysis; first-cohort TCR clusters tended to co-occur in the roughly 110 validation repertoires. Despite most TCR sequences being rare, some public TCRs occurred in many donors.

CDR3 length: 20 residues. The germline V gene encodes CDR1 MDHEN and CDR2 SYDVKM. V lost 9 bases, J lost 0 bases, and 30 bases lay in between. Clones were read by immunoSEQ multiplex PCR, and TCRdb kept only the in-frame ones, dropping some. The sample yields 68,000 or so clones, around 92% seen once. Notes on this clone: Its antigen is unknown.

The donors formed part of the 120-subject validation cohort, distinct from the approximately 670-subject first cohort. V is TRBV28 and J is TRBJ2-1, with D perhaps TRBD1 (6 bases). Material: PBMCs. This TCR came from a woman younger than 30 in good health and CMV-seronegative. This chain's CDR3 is CASTRNLAWGPGNSYNEQFF. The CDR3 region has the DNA TGTGCCAGTACCAGAAACTTGGCTTGGGGGCCAGGGAACTCCTACAATGAGCAGTTCTTC. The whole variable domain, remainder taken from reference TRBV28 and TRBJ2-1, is DVKVTQSSRYLVKRTGEKVFLECVQDMDHENMFWYRQDPGLGLRLIYFSYDVKMKEKGDIPEGYSVSREKKERFSLILESASTNQTSMYLCASTRNLAWGPGNSYNEQFFGPGTRLTVL.